A single sample is the source of the 24 T cell receptor beta chains below, sequenced in a study of T cell responses to AZD1222 COVID-19 vaccine. Assay: immunoSEQ multiplex PCR; the TCRdb copy retains only in-frame clones and omits some. Of 80,000 to 100,000 clones in the sample, about 91% were seen once. The specimen was peripheral blood, collected on day 0 of MenACWY control vaccination. Every receptor here comes from an adult in good health.

The chain joins TRBV28 to TRBJ2-7; D remains ambiguous. In germline, CDR1 is MDHEN, CDR2 SYDVKM. The CDR3 spans 15 residues. V lost 5 bases and J 0 bases, leaving 14 bases between the germline ends. As DNA, the CDR3 is TGTGCCAGCAGTCCAAGGACGGCCCGCTCCTACGAGCAGTACTTC. Translated, it gives CASSPRTARSYEQYF.

The rearrangement links TRBV5-8 to TRBJ2-6; D might be TRBD2 (6 bases). Deletions cut 4 bases from V and 9 bases from J, with 11 bases between. CDR1 SGHTS and CDR2 YDEGEE come from the germline V gene. This CDR3 has 13 residues. The CDR3 is CASSRDFGNVLTF. Here the CDR3 DNA reads TGTGCCAGCAGCCGGGACTTTGGCAACGTCCTGACTTTC.

This clone appeared a single time. This chain links TRBV6-5 with TRBJ1-6; D is uncertain. CDR1 MNHEY and CDR2 SVGAGI come from the germline V gene. This CDR3 has 16 residues. The ends were cut back, 2 bases at V and 0 bases at J, with 8 bases in the middle. CDR3 DNA: TGTGCCAGCAGTTACGGCGGTGGCTCCTATAATTCACCCCTCCACTTT. Residues: CASSYGGGSYNSPLHF.

The chain recombines TRBV6-5 with TRBJ1-1; 8 bases map to TRBD1. Germline CDR1 reads MNHEY; CDR2 reads SVGAGI. The CDR3 loop spans 16 amino acids. V lost 0 bases, J lost 6 bases, and 9 bases stayed unmatched. The chain's CDR3 is CASSYSGQGRGAEAFF. The CDR3 nucleotides read TGTGCCAGCAGTTACTCAGGACAGGGTAGAGGGGCTGAAGCTTTCTTT.

The chain employs TRBV2 and TRBJ1-5, with a weak D call TRBD1 (5 bases). Germline CDR1 is SNHLY and CDR2 is FYNNEI. V lost 8 bases to trimming and J lost 6 bases, with 14 bases between them. The CDR3 has 13 amino acids. The CDR3 DNA follows: TGTGCCAGCCGGGCAGGGTATAGTCAGCCCCAGCATTTT. It codes for CASRAGYSQPQHF.

The J gene is TRBJ1-3, the V gene TRBV7-2; D unresolved. Deletions cut 1 base from V and 4 bases from J, with 17 bases between. This CDR3 spans 17 amino acids. Germline assignment: CDR1 SGHTA and CDR2 FQGNSA. The CDR3 protein is CASSLGSTGGRGNTIYF. The DNA for the CDR3 is TGTGCCAGCAGCTTAGGATCAACCGGAGGGCGAGGAAACACCATATATTTT.

The chain links TRBV7-3 to TRBJ2-3, with 10 bases aligning to TRBD1. The V segment lost 3 bases and the J segment 4 bases; nucleotides outside the gene matches: 4. CDR3 size: 15 residues. Germline V gene data show CDR1 as SGHTA and CDR2 as FQGTGA. The CDR3 protein is CASSFVGQGSDTQYF. In DNA, the CDR3 is TGTGCCAGCAGCTTTGTGGGACAGGGGTCAGATACGCAGTATTTT.

The chain carries TRBV28 and TRBJ1-1; 11 bases match TRBD1. CDR1 MDHEN and CDR2 SYDVKM come from the germline V gene. The CDR3 extends over 15 amino acids. Trimming removed 6 bases from V and 5 bases from J; junction bases left unmatched: 8. This CDR3 reads CASRLDRGPGTEAFF. The CDR3 nucleotides are TGTGCCAGCAGGCTGGACAGGGGGCCGGGTACTGAAGCTTTCTTT.

The table lists this clone with a count of one. This sequence joins TRBV7-9 and TRBJ1-1; D ambiguous. CDR3 length: 15 residues. Trimming removed 6 bases from V and 4 bases from J, with 18 bases in between. Germline-derived CDR1 and CDR2 are SEHNR and FQNEAQ (reference sequence). CDR3 bases: TGTGCCAGCAGTTTCTCTCCTACCGGGAGCACTGAAGCTTTCTTT. Encoded protein: CASSFSPTGSTEAFF. Looking up the rest from reference TRBV7-9 and TRBJ1-1 gives the full variable domain: DTGVSQNPRHKITKRGQNVTFRCDPISEHNRLYWYRQTLGQGPEFLTYFQNEAQLEKSRLLSDRFSAERPKGSFSTLEIQRTEQGDSAMYLCASSFSPTGSTEAFFGQGTRLTVV.

This clone was detected only a few times. The chain has TRBV5-5 and TRBJ1-5; D is perhaps TRBD1 (6 bases). CDR3 length: 15 residues. The germline V gene encodes CDR1 SGHKS and CDR2 YYEKEE (reference sequence). The V end was cut by 6 bases, the J end by 5 bases, with 18 bases between. Here the CDR3 reads CASKITGGLDQPQHF. DNA for the CDR3: TGTGCCAGCAAGATAACCGGGGGGCTGGATCAGCCCCAGCATTTT.

The chain recombines TRBV2 with TRBJ1-3; TRBD1 agrees at 7 bases. CDR3 length equals 20 residues. CDR1 is SNHLY, CDR2 FYNNEI, per germline. The ends lost 6 bases at V and 0 bases at J; junction bases unmatched: 20. The CDR3: CASRERPVSGTANSGNTIYF. CDR3 DNA sequence: TGTGCCAGCAGGGAAAGGCCCGTCTCCGGGACAGCTAACTCTGGAAACACCATATATTTT.

The chain couples TRBV4-1 to TRBJ1-5; 9 bases are shared with TRBD1. V was clipped by 1 base and J by 2 bases; unmatched bases: 3. Germline lookup yields CDR1 MGHRA and CDR2 YSYEKL. There are 16 residues in the CDR3. CDR3 residues: CASSQAGTGRNQPQHF. Here the CDR3 DNA reads TGCGCCAGCAGCCAAGCCGGGACAGGGCGCAATCAGCCCCAGCATTTT.

The chain links TRBV9 to TRBJ2-5; 9 nucleotides match TRBD1. The CDR3 totals 14 residues. Germline V lookup: CDR1 SGDLS, CDR2 YYNGEE. V shed 3 bases, J shed 2 bases, and the junction held 2 bases outside the gene matches. In DNA, the CDR3 is TGTGCCAGCAGCGCGACAGGGGGGCAAGAGACCCAGTACTTC. It is translated as CASSATGGQETQYF.

The chain employs TRBV21-1 and TRBJ1-5; the table's D call TRBD1 went unverified against the DNA. TRBV21-1 is a recognized pseudogene. The CDR3 runs to 17 residues. CDR3 bases: TGTGCCAGCAGCAAAGTTATGGATTGGGACACAAATCAGCCCCAGCATTTT. It is translated as CASSKVMDWDTNQPQHF.

This clone has only a few counts. The chain employs TRBV21-1 and TRBJ2-1. TRBV21-1 is deemed a pseudogene. The CDR3 runs 15 residues. The CDR3 region is CASRSGVCSYNEQFF. DNA for the CDR3: TGTGCCAGCCGCAGTGGGGTATGTTCCTACAATGAGCAGTTCTTC.

V is TRBV1 and J is TRBJ2-3; TRBD2 is taken as the D call from the table, unchecked against the DNA. TRBV1 is noted as a pseudogene. The length of the CDR3 is 19 residues. The CDR3 DNA reads as TGCACCAGCAGCCAAGGGGCCCAACTAGCGGGAACGCGCACAGATACGCAGTATTTT. Its translation is CTSSQGAQLAGTRTDTQYF.

V usage is TRBV30 and J usage is TRBJ2-2, with TRBD1 as a possible D gene (6 bases). Germline V gene lookup returns CDR1 GTSNPN and CDR2 SVGIG (reference sequence). The CDR3 loop spans 17 amino acids. Trimming stripped 3 bases from V and 5 bases from J, with 22 bases between. CDR3 in amino acids: CAWSQHISTGPTGELFF. The CDR3 coding sequence is TGTGCCTGGAGCCAACACATTTCGACAGGACCGACCGGGGAGCTGTTTTTT.

This chain connects TRBV19 to TRBJ2-7; D ambiguous. The germline gives CDR1 LNHDA, CDR2 SQIVND (reference sequence). CDR3 length: 11 residues. V was clipped by 4 bases and J by 5 bases, with 6 bases between them. Here the CDR3 reads CASSTPHEQYF. CDR3 nucleotide sequence: TGTGCCAGTAGTACCCCCCACGAGCAGTACTTC.

The V call is TRBV5-4, the J call TRBJ1-1; the match to TRBD1 covers 10 bases. Germline trimming cut 0 bases from V and 0 bases from J; bases unmatched to any gene: 5. Germline assignment: CDR1 SGHNT and CDR2 YYREEE (reference sequence). The CDR3 totals 17 residues. In DNA, the CDR3 is TGTGCCAGCAGCTTGGCCCCGGGACAGGGGATGAACACTGAAGCTTTCTTT. It codes for CASSLAPGQGMNTEAFF.

The rearrangement joins TRBV7-8 to TRBJ2-1, with D perhaps TRBD1 (5 bases). This CDR3 region has 16 residues. Trimming pared 3 bases from V and 5 bases from J, leaving 17 bases between. Germline V gene data show CDR1 as SGHVS and CDR2 as FQNEAQ. In DNA, the CDR3 is TGTGCCAGCAGCTTGGGTTTAGCCGACAGAGACAATGAGCAGTTCTTC. As protein: CASSLGLADRDNEQFF.

The J gene is TRBJ1-1, the V gene TRBV6-4, with no clear D. CDR1 is MRHNA, CDR2 SNTAGT, per germline. V gave up 3 bases and J gave up 2 bases, with 7 bases separating them. This CDR3 comprises 13 residues. The CDR3 spells CASSEGYNTEAFF. Here the CDR3 DNA reads TGTGCCAGCAGTGAAGGGTATAACACTGAAGCTTTCTTT.

V gene TRBV5-1 combines with J gene TRBJ2-1, with 12 nucleotides matching TRBD2. The CDR3 totals 16 residues. From germline, CDR1 is SGHRS and CDR2 YFSETQ. With V trimmed by 0 bases and J by 3 bases, 1 base remained unmatched. CDR3 nucleotides: TGCGCCAGCAGCTTGGGGACTAGCGGGGTCTACAATGAGCAGTTCTTC. Translated, it gives CASSLGTSGVYNEQFF. Full variable domain (missing parts from reference TRBV5-1 and TRBJ2-1): KAGVTQTPRYLIKTRGQQVTLSCSPISGHRSVSWYQQTPGQGLQFLFEYFSETQRNKGNFPGRFSGRQFSNSRSEMNVSTLELGDSALYLCASSLGTSGVYNEQFFGPGTRLTVL.

This clone was counted a single time. The rearrangement joins TRBV9 to TRBJ1-2; D gene unclear. Trimming shortened V by 0 bases and J by 2 bases, and 11 bases separated the two germline ends. This CDR3 contains 15 residues. Per germline, CDR1 SGDLS and CDR2 YYNGEE. In DNA form, the CDR3 reads TGTGCCAGCAGCGTAGAAGAGGGATTCAACTATGGCTACACCTTC. It is translated as CASSVEEGFNYGYTF.

The chain employs TRBV27 and TRBJ2-2; possibly TRBD1 for D (5 bases). Germline V lookup: CDR1 MNHEY, CDR2 SMNVEV (reference sequence). The CDR3 is 15 residues long. The V and J ends lost 5 bases and 0 bases respectively, with 10 bases between them. The CDR3 coding sequence is TGTGCCAGCAGTGCACAGGTAGCGAACACCGGGGAGCTGTTTTTT. This codes for CASSAQVANTGELFF.